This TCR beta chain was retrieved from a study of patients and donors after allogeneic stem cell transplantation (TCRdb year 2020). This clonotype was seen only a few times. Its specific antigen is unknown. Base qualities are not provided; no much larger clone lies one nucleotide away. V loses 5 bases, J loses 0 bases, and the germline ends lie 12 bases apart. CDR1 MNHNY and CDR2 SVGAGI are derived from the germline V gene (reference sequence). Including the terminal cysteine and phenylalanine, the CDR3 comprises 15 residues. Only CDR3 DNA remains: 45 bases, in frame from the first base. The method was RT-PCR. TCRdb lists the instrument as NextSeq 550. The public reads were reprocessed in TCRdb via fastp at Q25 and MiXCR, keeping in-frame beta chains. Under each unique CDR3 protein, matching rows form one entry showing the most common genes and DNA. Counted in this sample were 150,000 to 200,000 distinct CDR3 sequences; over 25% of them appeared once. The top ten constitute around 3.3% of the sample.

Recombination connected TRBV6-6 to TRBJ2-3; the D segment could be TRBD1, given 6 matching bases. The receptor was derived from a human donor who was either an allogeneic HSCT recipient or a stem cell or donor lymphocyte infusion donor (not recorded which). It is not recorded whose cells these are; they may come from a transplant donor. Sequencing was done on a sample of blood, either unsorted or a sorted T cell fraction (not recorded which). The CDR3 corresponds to CASSQRTVSTDTQYF. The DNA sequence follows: TGTGCCAGCAGTCAAAGGACAGTAAGCACAGATACGCAGTATTTT.